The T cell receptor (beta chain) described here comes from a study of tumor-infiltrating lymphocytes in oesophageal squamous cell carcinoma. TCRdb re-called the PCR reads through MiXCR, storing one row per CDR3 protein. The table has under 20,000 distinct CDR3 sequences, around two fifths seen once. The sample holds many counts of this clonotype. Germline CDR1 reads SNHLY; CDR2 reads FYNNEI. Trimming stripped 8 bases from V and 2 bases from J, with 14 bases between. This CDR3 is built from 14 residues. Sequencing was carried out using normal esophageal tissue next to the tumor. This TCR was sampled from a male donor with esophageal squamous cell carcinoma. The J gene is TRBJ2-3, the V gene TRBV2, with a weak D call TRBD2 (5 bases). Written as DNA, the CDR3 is TGTGCCAGCCTTTTCGGGCTAGCCACAGATACGCAGTATTTT. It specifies CASLFGLATDTQYF.